A selection of T cell receptor beta chains follows, all from one sample in a study of cytomegalovirus exposure and HLA in healthy donors. Generated by immunoSEQ multiplex PCR, the TCRdb table keeps only in-frame clones and is missing some. Found here are 150,000 to 200,000 clones, about four fifths of them singletons; the top ten hold 1.5%. The sample consisted of PBMCs. These receptor sequences come from a girl under 18 in good health and CMV-seropositive. Each CDR3 is given with its conserved first and last residue. The D gene is left open where the match is weak. Clone size, where shown, is once, few, many, or a class for clones that have expanded.

j_call,d_call,v_call,clone_size,cdr3_aa,cdr3_nt
TRBJ2-1,TRBD2,TRBV5-4,-,CASSPTSGSYNEQFF,TGTGCCAGCAGTCCCACTAGCGGGAGCTATAATGAGCAGTTCTTC
TRBJ1-3,-,TRBV28,-,CASSTGYSGNTIYF,TGTGCCAGCAGTACAGGATACTCCGGAAACACCATATATTTT
TRBJ1-1,TRBD1,TRBV29-1,-,CSVKDRVTEAFF,TGCAGCGTTAAGGACAGGGTCACTGAAGCTTTCTTT
TRBJ2-7,-,TRBV5-1,-,CASSLGGGDEQYF,TGCGCCAGCAGCTTGGGAGGTGGTGACGAGCAGTACTTC
TRBJ2-3,-,TRBV25-1,-,CASSEGLYTQYF,TGTGCCAGCAGTGAAGGCCTTTATACGCAGTATTTT
TRBJ2-7,-,TRBV11-2,few,CASSRGQGQEEQYF,TGTGCCAGCAGCAGAGGCCAGGGCCAGGAGGAGCAGTACTTC
TRBJ2-1,TRBD2,TRBV4-2,-,CASSHKGGTSGDEQFF,TGTGCCAGCAGCCATAAGGGGGGGACTAGCGGGGATGAGCAGTTCTTC
TRBJ1-1,-,TRBV30,once,CAWSVRVGARTEAFF,TGTGCCTGGAGTGTACGTGTGGGGGCTCGGACTGAAGCTTTCTTT
TRBJ2-1,-,TRBV9,-,CASSVEPSRSYNEQFF,TGTGCCAGCAGCGTAGAGCCGTCCCGCTCCTACAATGAGCAGTTCTTC
TRBJ1-2,-,TRBV6-5,-,CASSHRRVNHGYTF,TGTGCCAGCAGCCACCGTCGGGTAAACCATGGCTACACCTTC
TRBJ2-7,-,TRBV6-6,-,CASSYSLASAYEQYF,TGTGCCAGCAGTTACTCGTTAGCATCCGCATACGAGCAGTACTTC
TRBJ1-3,-,TRBV21-1,-,CASSRRDRPRIGRNTIYF,TGTGCCAGCAGCCGACGGGACAGGCCACGAATAGGGCGAAACACCATATATTTT
TRBJ2-3,TRBD2,TRBV14,-,CASRTSREIWIAISTDTQYF,TGTGCCAGCAGGACTAGCCGGGAGATCTGGATCGCTATTAGCACAGATACGCAGTATTTT
TRBJ2-7,-,TRBV14,-,CASSHTLERASYEQYF,TGTGCCAGCAGCCACACCCTTGAGAGGGCTTCCTACGAGCAGTACTTC
TRBJ2-2,-,TRBV7-3,-,CASSLHGNTGELFF,TGTGCCAGCAGCTTACACGGGAACACCGGGGAGCTGTTTTTT
TRBJ2-3,-,TRBV11-2,-,CASSPRTVSTDTQYF,TGTGCCAGCAGCCCCCGGACAGTATCCACAGATACGCAGTATTTT
TRBJ2-5,TRBD2,TRBV7-2,-,CASTWGSGSFGETQYF,TGTGCCAGCACCTGGGGTAGCGGGAGTTTCGGAGAGACCCAGTACTTC
TRBJ1-4,-,TRBV7-9,once,CASSFSGEKLFF,TGTGCCAGCAGCTTTTCGGGGGAAAAACTGTTTTTT
TRBJ2-5,-,TRBV4-1,-,CASSQDSGVETQYF,TGCGCCAGCAGCCAAGATTCGGGGGTGGAGACCCAGTACTTC